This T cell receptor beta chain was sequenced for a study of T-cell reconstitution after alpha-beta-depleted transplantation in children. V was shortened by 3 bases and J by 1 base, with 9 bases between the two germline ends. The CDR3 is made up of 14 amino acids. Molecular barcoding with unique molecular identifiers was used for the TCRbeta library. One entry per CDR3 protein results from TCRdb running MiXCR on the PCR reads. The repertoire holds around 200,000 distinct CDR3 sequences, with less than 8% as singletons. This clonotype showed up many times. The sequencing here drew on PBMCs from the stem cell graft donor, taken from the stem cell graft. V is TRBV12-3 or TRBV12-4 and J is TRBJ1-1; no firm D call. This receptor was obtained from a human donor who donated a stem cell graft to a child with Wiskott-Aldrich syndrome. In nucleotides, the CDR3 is TGTGCCAGCAGTTTTGTTAATAGGAACACTGAAGCTTTCTTT. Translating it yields CASSFVNRNTEAFF.